This passage covers 21 T cell receptor beta chains from one sample sequenced in a study of T-cell memory formation after mild COVID-19 (dated by TCRdb to the early 2020s). Libraries were built with 5' RACE. The data were produced on an Illumina NovaSeq 6000. The raw public data were reprocessed by TCRdb itself: fastp quality trimming at Q25, MiXCR clonotype calling, in-frame beta chains only. Entries are consolidated by CDR3 protein sequence, retaining the most common genes and DNA. In this sample the table shows under 550,000 distinct CDR3 sequences, about a sixth of which occur a single time. The ten most abundant clones make up 20% to 25% of the sample. The specimen was PBMCs or a T cell subset sorted from them (not recorded which). These receptors were collected from a man in his late teens or twenties who had mild COVID-19 (a few samples of this study predate the infection). The sample titles of this study are shuffled in the database, so cell type and time point are left out; the donor was told from shared clones.

This clonotype has only a few counts. V gene TRBV5-5 combines with J gene TRBJ1-2, with D perhaps TRBD1 (5 bases). V shed 4 bases and J shed 2 bases, with 12 bases lying between them. This CDR3 has 14 residues. Germline lookup yields CDR1 SGHKS and CDR2 YYEKEE (reference sequence). CDR3: CASSGPRGNYGYTF. CDR3 in DNA: TGTGCCAGCAGCGGACCGCGGGGGAACTATGGCTACACCTTC.

This clonotype showed up just a few times. V and J are TRBV20-1 and TRBJ2-5, with 9 bases identical to TRBD2. Per germline, CDR1 DFQATT and CDR2 SNEGSKA (reference sequence). Trimming removed 5 bases from V and 2 bases from J; junction bases left unmatched: 6. CDR3 length: 14 amino acids. In DNA, the CDR3 is TGCAGTGCTGGGACGACTAGCGGACAAGAGACCCAGTACTTC. Its protein product is CSAGTTSGQETQYF.

This clonotype has more than one count but fewer than ten. The gene calls are TRBV6-1 and TRBJ1-2; D is unclear. Germline CDR1 and CDR2: MNHNS and SASEGT. This CDR3 contains 10 residues. Trimming pared 7 bases from V and 7 bases from J, leaving 7 bases between. The CDR3 bases are TGTGCCAGCAAATTCGCTGGCTACACCTTC. Translating it yields CASKFAGYTF.

On this clonotype itself: The junction differs from germline at one of its ends, possibly a read error. The chain is built from TRBV7-2 and TRBJ2-1, with 9 bases matching TRBD1. Germline lookup yields CDR1 SGHTA and CDR2 FQGNSA. CDR3 size: 15 residues. CDR3 sequence: CASSLVVGQGVEPFF. The CDR3 bases are TGTGCCAGCAGCTTAGTGGTGGGACAGGGAGTGGAGCCGTTCTTC.

CDR3 nucleotide sequence: TGCGCCAGCAGCTTGGTTTTTCCCAATGAGCAGTTCTTC. Translated: CASSLVFPNEQFF. The chain has TRBV5-1 and TRBJ2-1; no clear D gene. Trimming took 0 bases from V and 6 from J, leaving 7 bases between them. CDR1 is SGHRS and CDR2 is YFSETQ in the germline V gene. CDR3 size: 13 residues.

This chain connects TRBV20-1 to TRBJ2-1; 12 positions agree with TRBD2. V lost 4 bases, J lost 0 bases, and 10 bases stayed unmatched. CDR1 is DFQATT, CDR2 SNEGSKA, per germline (reference sequence). This CDR3 spans 18 amino acids. The CDR3 region is CSATTTSGGQSSYNEQFF. The CDR3 DNA sequence: TGCAGTGCTACCACGACTAGCGGGGGCCAAAGCTCCTACAATGAGCAGTTCTTC.

This clonotype has ten or more counts. The chain combines TRBV7-9 with TRBJ2-3; D unresolved. The germline V and J ends were trimmed by 3 bases and 6 bases, with 4 bases remaining between them. From germline, CDR1 is SEHNR and CDR2 FQNEAQ (reference sequence). This CDR3 is built from 11 residues. DNA of the CDR3: TGTGCCAGCAGCTTCGCGGATACGCAGTATTTT. Encoded protein: CASSFADTQYF.

In this sample, this clonotype turned up a few times. The chain carries TRBV10-3 and TRBJ1-1; tentatively, D is TRBD1 (5 bases). CDR3 length: 14 residues. Germline assignment: CDR1 ENHRY and CDR2 SYGVKD. V dropped 6 bases and J dropped 1 base, with 12 bases sitting between them. The CDR3 here is CAIRGVGGNTEAFF. The CDR3 coding sequence is TGTGCCATCAGGGGGGTCGGAGGGAACACTGAAGCTTTCTTT.

The chain is built from TRBV21-1 and TRBJ2-1; TRBD1 is taken as the D call from the table, unchecked against the DNA. TRBV21-1 is a listed pseudogene. This CDR3 contains 15 residues. CDR3 sequence: CARGRPGASNNEQFF. In DNA, the CDR3 is TGTGCCAGAGGCCGGCCGGGGGCGAGCAACAATGAGCAGTTCTTC.

A remark on this clonotype: Sequence at one end of the junction differs from germline and may be a read error. The CDR3 sequence: CAWSVRGYHMNF. DNA for the CDR3: TGTGCCTGGAGTGTCAGGGGGTACCATATGAACTTC. The chain is built from TRBV30 and TRBJ2-7; 7 bases match TRBD1. The length of the CDR3 is 12 residues. Germline V gene lookup returns CDR1 GTSNPN and CDR2 SVGIG (reference sequence).

The chain employs TRBV5-1 and TRBJ2-1; 7 bases line up with TRBD2. The CDR3 runs to 16 residues. Germline CDR1 and CDR2: SGHRS and YFSETQ. V was pared by 3 bases and J by 0 bases, with 6 bases of the junction left unmatched. CDR3 nucleotides: TGCGCCAGCAGCTGGGGGGGGGACTACTCCTACAATGAGCAGTTCTTC. This sequence encodes CASSWGGDYSYNEQFF.

V gene TRBV7-2 combines with J gene TRBJ2-5; 9 bases are shared with TRBD1. CDR3 length equals 16 residues. J lost 9 bases, V lost 1 base, and 12 bases had no gene match. Germline CDR1 is SGHTA and CDR2 is FQGNSA. CDR3 in amino acids: CASSLVEGQGARAQYF. CDR3 in DNA: TGTGCCAGCAGCTTAGTGGAGGGACAGGGAGCCCGGGCCCAGTACTTC.

This clonotype was counted only a few times. V gene TRBV5-1 combines with J gene TRBJ2-3, with a weak D call TRBD2 (5 bases). CDR1 is SGHRS and CDR2 is YFSETQ in the germline V gene. This CDR3 spans 17 amino acids. Trimming took 4 bases from V and 2 from J, leaving 20 bases between them. The CDR3 protein is CASSPGVTGISTDTQYF. The CDR3 nucleotides are TGCGCCAGCAGCCCCGGGGTCACGGGCATATCCACAGATACGCAGTATTTT.

This clonotype was seen a few times. The chain uses TRBV5-6 and TRBJ1-1, with a tentative D call TRBD1 (5 bases). CDR3 length equals 13 residues. Between the trimmed V and J ends, which lost 5 bases and 4 bases, there was a span of 12 bases. Germline values: CDR1 SGHDT, CDR2 YYEEEE. CDR3 bases: TGTGCCAGCAGGGTGAGCAGGGTCACTGAAGCTTTCTTT. It yields the protein CASRVSRVTEAFF.

The J gene is TRBJ2-3, the V gene TRBV29-1, with 13 bases fitting TRBD2. The CDR3 is made up of 17 amino acids. Trimming removed 0 bases from V and 1 base from J; junction bases left unmatched: 4. From germline, CDR1 is SQVTM and CDR2 ANQGSEA. The chain's CDR3 is CSVEDPGTSGGTDTQYF. Here the CDR3 DNA reads TGCAGCGTTGAAGATCCCGGGACTAGCGGGGGCACAGATACGCAGTATTTT.

This clonotype was seen many times. The V gene is TRBV7-9, the J gene TRBJ2-3; 11 positions agree with TRBD2. The trim removed 3 bases at V and 7 bases at J, leaving 15 bases unmatched. The CDR3 spans 18 residues. CDR1 is SEHNR, CDR2 FQNEAQ, per germline (reference sequence). The CDR3 DNA is TGTGCCAGCAGCTTTCCCCTTCGACTAGCGGGGATTGTGAATACGCAGTATTTT. It encodes CASSFPLRLAGIVNTQYF.

The rearrangement joins TRBV9 to TRBJ2-6, with D unclear. CDR1 and CDR2 (germline): SGDLS, YYNGEE. V lost 3 bases and J 0 bases, leaving 7 bases between the germline ends. The length of the CDR3 is 15 residues. The CDR3 sequence is CASSEAHSGANVLTF. CDR3 coding DNA: TGTGCCAGCAGCGAGGCCCACTCTGGGGCCAACGTCCTGACTTTC.

This clonotype has only a few counts. The CDR3 loop reads CASGLAGGEQFF. The CDR3 DNA follows: TGTGCTAGTGGTTTGGCCGGGGGTGAGCAGTTCTTC. The chain employs TRBV12-5 and TRBJ2-1; the D gene is possibly TRBD2 (6 bases). Deletions cut 1 base from V and 9 bases from J, with 7 bases between. CDR3 size: 12 residues. The germline V gene has CDR1 LGHNT and CDR2 FRNRAP.

A few counts support this clonotype. The J gene is TRBJ1-5, the V gene TRBV20-1; D ambiguous. The CDR3 sequence is 12 residues long. Germline lookup yields CDR1 DFQATT and CDR2 SNEGSKA (reference sequence). Trimming took off 0 bases at V and 4 bases at J, with 4 bases between the two ends. CDR3 amino acids: CSARDRNQPQHF. CDR3 sequence (DNA): TGCAGTGCTAGAGATCGGAATCAGCCCCAGCATTTT.

The rearrangement joins TRBV7-2 to TRBJ2-2; D is ambiguous. CDR1 SGHTA and CDR2 FQGNSA come from the germline V gene. CDR3 size: 13 residues. Trimming pared 0 bases from V and 7 bases from J, leaving 6 bases between. The CDR3 sequence: CASSLAWGGELFF. For the CDR3, the DNA is TGTGCCAGCAGCTTAGCCTGGGGCGGGGAGCTGTTTTTT.

The rearrangement joins TRBV20-1 to TRBJ1-2; D gene unclear. Germline loops: CDR1 DFQATT, CDR2 SNEGSKA (reference sequence). The CDR3 runs to 13 residues. V dropped 0 bases and J dropped 4 bases, with 9 bases sitting between them. CDR3 residues: CSARDVVGYGYTF. The CDR3 DNA reads TGCAGTGCTAGAGATGTGGTTGGCTATGGCTACACCTTC.